Shown below are 11 T cell receptor beta chains from a single sample sequenced in a study of post-analysis software for immune sequencing data. The study's findings and limits: In patients, roughly five TRBV segments were more frequent than in controls, with TRBV5-6, TRBV5-1 and TRBV20-1 among them.

Unique molecular identifiers were carried by the TCR beta cDNA libraries. TCRdb recomputed calls from the PCR reads with MiXCR, one row per CDR3 protein. The data hold about 540,000 distinct CDR3 sequences, with less than 40% observed a single time. No antigens are known for them. Sequenced material: blood. These receptors came from a girl aged 2 to 17 with multiple sclerosis.

This clonotype was seen more than once but under ten times. V and J are TRBV11-2 and TRBJ2-3; D may be TRBD1 (6 bases). The V and J ends lost 1 base and 6 bases respectively, with 11 bases between them. The CDR3 is made up of 14 amino acids. The germline CDR1 and CDR2 sequences are SGHAT and FQNNGV. CDR3 nucleotides: TGTGCCAGCAGCTTAGTACAGGGTTCGGATACGCAGTATTTT. Translation: CASSLVQGSDTQYF.

CDR3 nucleotides: TGTGCCGCTCAGGGGGCAGGGGCAGATACGCAGTATTTT. Translating gives CAAQGAGADTQYF. The rearrangement links TRBV10-3 to TRBJ2-3; 8 positions match TRBD1. Germline values: CDR1 ENHRY, CDR2 SYGVKD. The V and J ends lost 11 bases and 4 bases, in that order; junction bases with no gene match: 8. The length of the CDR3 is 13 residues.

The V and J genes are TRBV6-6 and TRBJ2-7, with D perhaps matching TRBD1 (6 bases). Trimming removed 4 bases at V and 1 base at J, with 11 bases between. The CDR3 is made up of 14 amino acids. Per the germline V gene, CDR1 is MNHNY and CDR2 is SVGAGI (reference sequence). CDR3: CASSFLQGSYEQYF. CDR3 bases: TGTGCCAGCAGTTTCCTCCAGGGGTCCTACGAGCAGTACTTC.

V gene TRBV7-2 combines with J gene TRBJ1-3; D may be TRBD1 (6 bases). Trimming took 3 bases from V and 2 from J, leaving 14 bases between them. The CDR3 sequence is 16 residues long. In germline, CDR1 is SGHTA, CDR2 FQGNSA. CDR3 loop: CASSFRGGRTGNTIYF. In DNA, the CDR3 is TGTGCCAGCAGCTTCCGAGGGGGAAGAACTGGAAACACCATATATTTT.

The chain is built from TRBV15 and TRBJ2-7; no clear D gene. The V and J ends lost 1 base and 2 bases respectively, with 9 bases between them. The CDR3 runs 14 residues. The germline CDR1 and CDR2 sequences are LNHNV and YYDKDF (reference sequence). The CDR3 protein is CATSRGAAPYEQYF. CDR3 DNA: TGTGCCACCAGCAGAGGGGCCGCCCCCTACGAGCAGTACTTC.

CDR3: CASSWGQGMSLNTEAFF. CDR3 nucleotides: TGTGCCAGCAGTTGGGGACAGGGAATGTCCCTGAACACTGAAGCTTTCTTT. The chain has TRBV13 and TRBJ1-1; 9 nucleotides match TRBD1. CDR1 PRHDT and CDR2 FYEKMQ come from the germline V gene (reference sequence). The CDR3 spans 17 residues. V shed 6 bases and J 0 bases; nucleotides not matched to a gene: 11.

This clonotype was recorded once. The chain employs TRBV5-6 and TRBJ2-3; 7 bases are shared with TRBD2. This CDR3 region has 13 residues. With 0 bases clipped from V and 10 bases from J, the junction kept 5 bases outside the gene matches. Germline V gene sequence: CDR1 SGHDT, CDR2 YYEEEE. The CDR3 spells CASSLVRAGAQYF. CDR3 bases: TGTGCCAGCAGCTTGGTAAGGGCGGGGGCGCAGTATTTT.

The J gene is TRBJ1-2, the V gene TRBV6-1, with 10 bases lining up with TRBD1. V trimming: 4 bases; J trimming: 4 bases; junction bases outside the gene matches: 3. CDR1 MNHNS and CDR2 SASEGT come from the germline V gene. The CDR3 consists of 14 residues. For the CDR3, the DNA is TGTGCCAGCAGTGTCCGGGACAGGGGCTATGGCTACACCTTC. Protein sequence: CASSVRDRGYGYTF.

This clonotype was counted a few times. The chain recombines TRBV6-6 with TRBJ1-2, with 9 positions matching TRBD1. Germline V gene sequence: CDR1 MNHNY, CDR2 SVGAGI (reference sequence). V dropped 2 bases and J dropped 4; count of bases not matched to a gene: 11. The CDR3 length is 17 residues. The CDR3 reads CASSYLQGQGVTYGYTF. In DNA form, the CDR3 reads TGTGCCAGCAGTTACCTACAGGGACAGGGAGTAACCTATGGCTACACCTTC.

This rearrangement joins TRBV6-4 to TRBJ1-1; D remains ambiguous. Germline values: CDR1 MRHNA, CDR2 SNTAGT. Trimming pared 8 bases from V and 2 bases from J, leaving 21 bases between. This CDR3 comprises 16 residues. CDR3 sequence: CASGLRSMRVNTEAFF. DNA of the CDR3: TGTGCCAGCGGCCTGAGGTCAATGAGGGTAAACACTGAAGCTTTCTTT.

V gene TRBV5-1 combines with J gene TRBJ1-1, with 9 bases lining up with TRBD1. V shed 3 bases, J shed 5 bases, and the junction held 11 bases outside the gene matches. Germline V gene lookup returns CDR1 SGHRS and CDR2 YFSETQ. The CDR3 loop spans 16 amino acids. CDR3 loop: CASSSGQGRRETEAFF. The CDR3 coding sequence is TGCGCCAGCAGCTCGGGACAGGGCAGAAGGGAAACTGAAGCTTTCTTT. The variable domain in full, completed from reference TRBV5-1 and TRBJ1-1, reads KAGVTQTPRYLIKTRGQQVTLSCSPISGHRSVSWYQQTPGQGLQFLFEYFSETQRNKGNFPGRFSGRQFSNSRSEMNVSTLELGDSALYLCASSSGQGRRETEAFFGQGTRLTVV.